This T cell receptor (beta chain) was captured in a study of shared clonotypes between healthy human individuals. The study's findings and limits: There were few donors, and this limited the genetic and exposure-history diversity represented.

The genomic DNA of each subset was split evenly across several immunoSEQ plates. TCRdb's copy holds only in-frame clones and misses some; the assay was immunoSEQ multiplex PCR. The repertoire holds about 700,000 clones, with around 72% as singletons. Germline V gene lookup returns CDR1 GTSNPN and CDR2 SVGIG (reference sequence). The CDR3 is 15 amino acids. Details on this clone: Antigen: not known.

The rearrangement links TRBV30 to TRBJ1-1; D gene uncertain. Sample: memory CD4+ T cells sorted from blood. Specified subset: CD45RA-negative fraction. This receptor was taken from a woman in her 30s in good health. This CDR3 reads CARPSRQILNTEAFF. The CDR3 DNA is TGTGCTCGTCCTTCCCGCCAGATCTTGAACACTGAAGCTTTCTTT.